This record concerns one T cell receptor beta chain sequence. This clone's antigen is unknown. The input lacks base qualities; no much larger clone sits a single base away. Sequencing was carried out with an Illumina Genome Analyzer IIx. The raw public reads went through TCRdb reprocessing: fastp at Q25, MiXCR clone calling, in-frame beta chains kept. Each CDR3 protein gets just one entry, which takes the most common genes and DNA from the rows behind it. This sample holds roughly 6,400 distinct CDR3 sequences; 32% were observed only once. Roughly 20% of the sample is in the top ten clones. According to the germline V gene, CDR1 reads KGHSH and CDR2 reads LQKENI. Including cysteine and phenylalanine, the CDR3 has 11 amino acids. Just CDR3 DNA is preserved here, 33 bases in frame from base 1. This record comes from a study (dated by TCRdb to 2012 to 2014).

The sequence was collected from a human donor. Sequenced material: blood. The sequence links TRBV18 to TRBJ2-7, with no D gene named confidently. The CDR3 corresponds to CAPPCSYEQYF. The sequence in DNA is TGTGCACCTCCGTGCTCCTACGAGCAGTACTTC.